This T cell receptor (beta chain) came from a study of blood T cell repertoires in COVID-19. Study-wide context: Acute-phase and convalescent COVID-19 samples originated in the United States, Italy and Spain. Sample material is recorded as cDNA or gDNA derived from T cells, B-cell-depleted T cells, or PBMCs.

Original analysis: It was from reference gene primer amplification that nucleated cell counts were estimated. The table came from immunoSEQ multiplex PCR; TCRdb's copy has only in-frame clones and leaves some out. The DNA was the basis for D and trimming; V, J and clone size are from that table. The table records about 75,000 clones, 84% of them present only once. This receptor was identified in a woman in her forties or fifties with acute or convalescent COVID-19. Sequencing was done on a sample of peripheral blood.

CDR3 bases: TGTGCCAGCAGTTACACCCTAGCGGAGACCGTGAACACCGGGGAGCTGTTTTTT. It codes for CASSYTLAETVNTGELFF. The gene calls are TRBV6-2 or TRBV6-3 and TRBJ2-2, with TRBD2 matching 7 bases. Trimming took 2 bases from V and 1 from J; bases not matched to a gene: 10. There are 18 residues in the CDR3. Germline loops: CDR1 MNHEY, CDR2 SVGEGT.